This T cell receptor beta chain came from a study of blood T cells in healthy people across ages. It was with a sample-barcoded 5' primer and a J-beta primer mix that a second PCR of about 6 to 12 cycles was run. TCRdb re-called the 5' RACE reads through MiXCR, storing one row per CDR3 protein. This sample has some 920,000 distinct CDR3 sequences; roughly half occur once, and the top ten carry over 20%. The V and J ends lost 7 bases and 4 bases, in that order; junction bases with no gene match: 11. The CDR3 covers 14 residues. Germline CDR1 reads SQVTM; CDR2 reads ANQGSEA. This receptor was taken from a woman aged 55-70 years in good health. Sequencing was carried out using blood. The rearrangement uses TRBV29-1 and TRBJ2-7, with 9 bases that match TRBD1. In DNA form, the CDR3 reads TGCAGCGCTTCTCTTCGGGACAGGGAATACGAGCAGTACTTC. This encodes CSASLRDREYEQYF.